This TCR beta chain emerged from a study of blood T cells in healthy people across ages. Through a sample-barcoded 5' primer and a J-beta primer mix, a second PCR was run for about 7 to 12 cycles. TCRdb passed the 5' RACE reads through MiXCR, listing each CDR3 protein once. The sample shows 700,000 to 850,000 distinct CDR3 sequences, around half of them seen only once. The CDR3 runs to 13 residues. Germline V CDR1 and CDR2: MNHEY, SVGAGI. V was pared by 6 bases and J by 2 bases, with 9 bases between. The sample was blood. This sequence was found in an elderly man in good health. J is TRBJ2-3 and V is TRBV6-5; no reliable D call. The CDR3 loop is CASRPGPTDTQYF. CDR3 sequence (DNA): TGTGCCAGCAGGCCGGGCCCCACAGATACGCAGTATTTT.